This T cell receptor beta chain was documented in a study of T cell repertoires in cytomegalovirus infection. On the study more broadly: In the study, CMV epitopes included recently identified HLA-C-restricted and well-studied HLA-B-restricted ones. It can be stated that public TCR beta signatures indicated CMV infection as well as a matching HLA type. Overall study findings and caveats: Across the ex vivo response, the dominant clonotypes were HLA-C-restricted CMV-specific TCR beta clonotypes. Cumulative frequency of public TCR beta families picked out carriers of CMV plus the relevant HLA.

Note on this clonotype: The antigen is undetermined.

TCRdb ran MiXCR on the reads and lists one entry per CDR3 protein. Counted here are around 100,000 distinct CDR3 sequences, 35% to 50% occurring once; the ten biggest clones make up less than 80%. CDR1 and CDR2 (germline): MDHEN, SYDVKM. The CDR3 is made up of 21 amino acids. V shed 7 bases and J 1 base; nucleotides not matched to a gene: 24. This chain uses TRBV28 with TRBJ2-3; TRBD2 matches 9 bases. The clonotype originates from a human donor in good health (CMV status not recorded). Some clones in this sample may be carry-over from other donors' samples. The sequenced sample was CD8+ T cells from cultured PBMCs, obtained from culture after CMV antigen stimulation. The CDR3 nucleotides are TGTGCCAGCATCCCCCATGACCCAGGAGCGGGGGGAACCGCAGGCACAGATACGCAGTATTTT. Amino acids: CASIPHDPGAGGTAGTDTQYF.